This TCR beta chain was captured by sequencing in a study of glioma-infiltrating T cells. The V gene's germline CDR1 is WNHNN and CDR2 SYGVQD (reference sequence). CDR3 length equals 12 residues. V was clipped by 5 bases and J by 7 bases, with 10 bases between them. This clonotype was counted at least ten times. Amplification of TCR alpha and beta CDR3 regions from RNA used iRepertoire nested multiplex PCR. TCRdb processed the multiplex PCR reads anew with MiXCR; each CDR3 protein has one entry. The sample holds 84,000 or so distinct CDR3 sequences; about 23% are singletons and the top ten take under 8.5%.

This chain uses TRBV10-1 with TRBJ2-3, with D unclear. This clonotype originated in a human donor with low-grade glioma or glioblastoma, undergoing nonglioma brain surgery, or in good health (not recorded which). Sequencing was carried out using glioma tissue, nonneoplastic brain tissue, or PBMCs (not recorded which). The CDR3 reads CASSLTVNTQYF. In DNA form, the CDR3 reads TGCGCCAGCAGTTTGACGGTTAATACGCAGTATTTT.